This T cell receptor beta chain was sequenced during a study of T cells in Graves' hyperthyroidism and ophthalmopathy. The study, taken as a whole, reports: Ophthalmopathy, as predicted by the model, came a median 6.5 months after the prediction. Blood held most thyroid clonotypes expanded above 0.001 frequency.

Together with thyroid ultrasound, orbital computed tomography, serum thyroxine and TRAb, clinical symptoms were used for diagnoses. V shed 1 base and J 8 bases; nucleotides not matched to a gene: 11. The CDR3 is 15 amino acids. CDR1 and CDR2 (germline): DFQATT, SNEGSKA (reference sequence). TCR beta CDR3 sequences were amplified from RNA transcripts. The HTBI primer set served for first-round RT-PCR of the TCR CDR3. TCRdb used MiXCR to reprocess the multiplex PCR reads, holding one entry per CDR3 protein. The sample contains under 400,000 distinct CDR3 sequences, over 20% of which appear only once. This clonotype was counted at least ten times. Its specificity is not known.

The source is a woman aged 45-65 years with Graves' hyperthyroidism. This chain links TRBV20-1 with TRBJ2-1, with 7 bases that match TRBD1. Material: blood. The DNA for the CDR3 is TGCAGTGCTAGAGCGAGAAAAGGGGGCATTGATGAGCAGTTCTTC. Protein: CSARARKGGIDEQFF.